The 2 T cell receptor beta chains listed next were all sequenced from one sample in a study of blood T cell repertoires in COVID-19. Profiling relied on immunoSEQ multiplex PCR, and the TCRdb table lists in-frame clones only, not all of them. Of hundreds of thousands of clones listed, around 87% are singletons. The sequenced sample was peripheral blood. The receptors were sampled from a woman aged 25-40 years who had recovered from COVID-19.

The chain combines TRBV19 with TRBJ2-1; 7 bases agree with TRBD2. The CDR3 spans 16 residues. J was trimmed by 4 bases and V by 5 bases; bases with no gene match: 11. The germline CDR1 and CDR2 sequences are LNHDA and SQIVND (reference sequence). CDR3 residues: CASSPPSGKLYNEQFF. The CDR3 DNA follows: TGTGCCAGTAGTCCCCCCAGCGGGAAGTTGTACAATGAGCAGTTCTTC.

The CDR3 sequence is CASSFPGDYEQYF. The CDR3 bases are TGTGCCAGCAGTTTTCCGGGGGACTACGAGCAGTACTTC. This chain uses TRBV27 with TRBJ2-7, with a tentative D call TRBD2 (6 bases). The CDR3 length is 13 residues. From germline, CDR1 is MNHEY and CDR2 SMNVEV (reference sequence). Trimming cost V 3 bases and J 3 bases, with 9 bases left between them.